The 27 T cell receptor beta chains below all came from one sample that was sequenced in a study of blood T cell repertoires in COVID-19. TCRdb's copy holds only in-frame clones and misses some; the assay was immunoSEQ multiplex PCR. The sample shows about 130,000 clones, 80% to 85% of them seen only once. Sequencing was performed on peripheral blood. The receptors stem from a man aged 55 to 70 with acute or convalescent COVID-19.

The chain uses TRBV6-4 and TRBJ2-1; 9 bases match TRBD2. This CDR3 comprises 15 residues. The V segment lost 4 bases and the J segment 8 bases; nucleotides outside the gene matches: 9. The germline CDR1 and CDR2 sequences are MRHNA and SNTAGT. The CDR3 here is CASSVVSGTSYEQFF. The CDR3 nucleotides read TGTGCCAGCAGTGTCGTTTCCGGGACTAGCTATGAGCAGTTCTTC.

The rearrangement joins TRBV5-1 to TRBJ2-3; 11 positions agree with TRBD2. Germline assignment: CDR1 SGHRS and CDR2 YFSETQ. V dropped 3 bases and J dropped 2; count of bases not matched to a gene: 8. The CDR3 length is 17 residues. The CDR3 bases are TGCGCCAGCAGCTCTAGACTAGCGGGGCAATCCACAGATACGCAGTATTTT. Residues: CASSSRLAGQSTDTQYF.

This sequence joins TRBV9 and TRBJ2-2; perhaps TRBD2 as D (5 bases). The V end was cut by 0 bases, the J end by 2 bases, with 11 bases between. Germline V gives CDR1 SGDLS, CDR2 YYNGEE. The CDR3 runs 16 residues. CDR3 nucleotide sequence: TGTGCCAGCAGCGTAGCGGCCCTAGCAAACACCGGGGAGCTGTTTTTT. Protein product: CASSVAALANTGELFF.

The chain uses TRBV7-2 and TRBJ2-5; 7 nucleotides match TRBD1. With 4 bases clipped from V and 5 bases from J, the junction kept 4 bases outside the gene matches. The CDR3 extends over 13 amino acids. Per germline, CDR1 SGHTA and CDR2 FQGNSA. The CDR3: CASSSTRGETQYF. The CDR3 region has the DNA TGTGCCAGCAGCTCCACCAGGGGGGAGACCCAGTACTTC.

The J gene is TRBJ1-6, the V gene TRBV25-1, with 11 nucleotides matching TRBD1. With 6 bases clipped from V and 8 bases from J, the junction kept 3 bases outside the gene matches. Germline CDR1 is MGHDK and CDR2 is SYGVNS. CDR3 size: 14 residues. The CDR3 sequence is CASSRTGGDSPLHF. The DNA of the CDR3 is TGTGCCAGCAGCAGGACAGGGGGCGATTCACCCCTCCACTTT.

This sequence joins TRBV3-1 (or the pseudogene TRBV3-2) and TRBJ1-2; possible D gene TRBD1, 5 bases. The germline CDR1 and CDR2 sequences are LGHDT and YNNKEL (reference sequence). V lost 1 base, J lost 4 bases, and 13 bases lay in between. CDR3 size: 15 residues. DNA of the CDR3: TGTGCCAGCAGCCAAGTATCGGGACTGATCTATGGCTACACCTTC. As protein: CASSQVSGLIYGYTF.

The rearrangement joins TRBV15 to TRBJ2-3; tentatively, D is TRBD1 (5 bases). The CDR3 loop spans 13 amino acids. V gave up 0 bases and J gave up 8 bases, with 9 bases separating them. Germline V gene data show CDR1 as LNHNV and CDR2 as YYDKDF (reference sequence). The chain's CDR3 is CATSREVQGTQYF. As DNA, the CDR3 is TGTGCCACCAGCAGAGAGGTGCAGGGTACGCAGTATTTT.

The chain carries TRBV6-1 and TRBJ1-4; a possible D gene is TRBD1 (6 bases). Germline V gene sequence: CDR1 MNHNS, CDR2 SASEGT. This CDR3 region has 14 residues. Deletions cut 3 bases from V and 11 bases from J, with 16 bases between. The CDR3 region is CASSDPTGLVKLFF. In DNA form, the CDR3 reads TGTGCCAGCAGTGACCCGACAGGCCTAGTGAAACTGTTTTTT.

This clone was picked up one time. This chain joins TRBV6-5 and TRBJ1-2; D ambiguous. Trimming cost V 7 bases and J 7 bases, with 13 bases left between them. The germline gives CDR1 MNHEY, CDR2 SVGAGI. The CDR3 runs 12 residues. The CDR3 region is CASTRGSLGYTF. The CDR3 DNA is TGTGCCAGCACCAGAGGGAGCCTTGGCTACACCTTC.

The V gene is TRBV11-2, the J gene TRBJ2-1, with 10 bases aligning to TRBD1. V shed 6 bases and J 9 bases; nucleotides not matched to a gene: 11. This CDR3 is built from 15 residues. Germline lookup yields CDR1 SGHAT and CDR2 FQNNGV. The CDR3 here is CASRPGTGVRGEQFF. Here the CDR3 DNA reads TGTGCCAGCAGACCCGGGACAGGGGTACGTGGTGAGCAGTTCTTC.

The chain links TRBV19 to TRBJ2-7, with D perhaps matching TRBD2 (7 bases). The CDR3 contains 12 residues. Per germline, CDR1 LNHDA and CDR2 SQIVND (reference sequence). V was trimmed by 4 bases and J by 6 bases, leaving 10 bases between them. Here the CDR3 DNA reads TGTGCCAGTAGTAACAGGGAGGGCGAGCAGTACTTC. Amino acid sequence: CASSNREGEQYF.

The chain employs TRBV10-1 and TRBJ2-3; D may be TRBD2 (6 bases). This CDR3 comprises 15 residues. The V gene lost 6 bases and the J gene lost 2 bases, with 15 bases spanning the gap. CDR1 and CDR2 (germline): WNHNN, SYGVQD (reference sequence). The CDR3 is CASSPREAYTDTQYF. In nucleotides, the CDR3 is TGCGCCAGCAGCCCCAGGGAGGCTTACACAGATACGCAGTATTTT.

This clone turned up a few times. CDR3 loop: CASSVGTAHEKLFF. CDR3 DNA: TGCGCCAGCAGCGTCGGGACAGCTCATGAAAAACTGTTTTTT. The chain recombines TRBV5-1 with TRBJ1-4; 7 positions match TRBD1. The V segment lost 4 bases and the J segment 6 bases; nucleotides outside the gene matches: 6. The CDR3 length is 14 residues. Per germline, CDR1 SGHRS and CDR2 YFSETQ.

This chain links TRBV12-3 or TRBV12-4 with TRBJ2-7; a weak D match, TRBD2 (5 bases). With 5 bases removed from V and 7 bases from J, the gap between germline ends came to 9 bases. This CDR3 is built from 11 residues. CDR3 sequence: CASSPGWEQYF. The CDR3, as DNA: TGTGCCAGCAGTCCGGGGTGGGAGCAGTACTTC.

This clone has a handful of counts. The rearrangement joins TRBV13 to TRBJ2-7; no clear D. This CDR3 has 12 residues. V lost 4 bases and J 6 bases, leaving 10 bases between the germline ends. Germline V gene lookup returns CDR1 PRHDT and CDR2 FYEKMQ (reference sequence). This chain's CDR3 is CASSSLNSEQYF. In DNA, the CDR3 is TGTGCCAGCAGCTCCCTGAACTCCGAGCAGTACTTC.

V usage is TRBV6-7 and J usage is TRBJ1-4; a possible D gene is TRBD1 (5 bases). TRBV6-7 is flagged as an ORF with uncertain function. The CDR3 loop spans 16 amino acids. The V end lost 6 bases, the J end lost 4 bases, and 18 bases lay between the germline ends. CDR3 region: CASRTDISVLNEKLFF. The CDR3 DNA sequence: TGTGCCAGCAGGACGGACATATCCGTTCTTAATGAAAAACTGTTTTTT.

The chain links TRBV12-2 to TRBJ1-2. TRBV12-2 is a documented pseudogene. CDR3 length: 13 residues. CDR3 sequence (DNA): TGTGCAAGTCGCTTAGTGGGGGGAATTGGCTACACCTTC. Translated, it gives CASRLVGGIGYTF.

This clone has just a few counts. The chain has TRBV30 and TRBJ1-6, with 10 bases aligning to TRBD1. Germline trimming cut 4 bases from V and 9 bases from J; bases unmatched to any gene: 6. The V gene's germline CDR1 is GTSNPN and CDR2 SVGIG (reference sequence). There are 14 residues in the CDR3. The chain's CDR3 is CAWMIRTGGSPLHF. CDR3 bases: TGTGCCTGGATGATCCGGACAGGGGGTTCACCCCTCCACTTT.

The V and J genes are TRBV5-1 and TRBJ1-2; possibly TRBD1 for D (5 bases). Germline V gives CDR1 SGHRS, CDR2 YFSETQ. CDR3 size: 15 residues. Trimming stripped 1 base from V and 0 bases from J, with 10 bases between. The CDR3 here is CASSLYGGTNYGYTF. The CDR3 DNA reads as TGCGCCAGCAGCTTGTATGGGGGGACTAACTATGGCTACACCTTC. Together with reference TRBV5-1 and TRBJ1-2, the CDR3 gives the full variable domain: KAGVTQTPRYLIKTRGQQVTLSCSPISGHRSVSWYQQTPGQGLQFLFEYFSETQRNKGNFPGRFSGRQFSNSRSEMNVSTLELGDSALYLCASSLYGGTNYGYTFGSGTRLTVV.

The CDR3 DNA is TGTGCCACCAGGAGCCTACAGGGCCGAATCTATGGCTACACCTTC. Translated: CATRSLQGRIYGYTF. V is TRBV6-5 and J is TRBJ1-2; TRBD1 is a possible D gene (6 bases). The germline V and J ends were trimmed by 10 bases and 4 bases, with 22 bases remaining between them. There are 15 residues in the CDR3. The V gene's germline CDR1 is MNHEY and CDR2 SVGAGI.

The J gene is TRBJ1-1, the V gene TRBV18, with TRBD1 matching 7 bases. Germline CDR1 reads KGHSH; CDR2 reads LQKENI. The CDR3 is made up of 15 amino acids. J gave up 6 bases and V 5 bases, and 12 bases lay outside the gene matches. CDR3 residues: CASSGSVTGRPEAFF. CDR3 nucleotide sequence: TGTGCCAGCTCAGGATCCGTGACAGGGAGGCCTGAAGCTTTCTTT.

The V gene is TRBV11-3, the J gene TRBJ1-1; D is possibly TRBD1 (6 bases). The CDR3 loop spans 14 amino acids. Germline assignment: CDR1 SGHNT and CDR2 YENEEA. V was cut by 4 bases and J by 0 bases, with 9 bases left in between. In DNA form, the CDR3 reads TGTGCCAGCAGCTCGGACAGCTTGAACACTGAAGCTTTCTTT. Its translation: CASSSDSLNTEAFF. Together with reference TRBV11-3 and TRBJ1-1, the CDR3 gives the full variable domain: EAGVVQSPRYKIIEKKQPVAFWCNPISGHNTLYWYLQNLGQGPELLIRYENEEAVDDSQLPKDRFSAERLKGVDSTLKIQPAELGDSAVYLCASSSDSLNTEAFFGQGTRLTVV.

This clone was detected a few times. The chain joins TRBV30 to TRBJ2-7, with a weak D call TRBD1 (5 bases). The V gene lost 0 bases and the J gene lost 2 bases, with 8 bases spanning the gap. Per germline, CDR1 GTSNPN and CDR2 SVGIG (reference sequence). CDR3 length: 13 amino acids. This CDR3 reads CAWSVGETYEQYF. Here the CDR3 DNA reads TGTGCCTGGAGTGTAGGGGAAACCTACGAGCAGTACTTC.

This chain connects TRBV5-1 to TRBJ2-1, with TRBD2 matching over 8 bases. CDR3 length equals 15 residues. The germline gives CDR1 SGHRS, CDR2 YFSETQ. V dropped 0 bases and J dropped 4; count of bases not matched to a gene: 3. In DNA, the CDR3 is TGCGCCAGCAGCTTGGCGGGGGGGTATTACAATGAGCAGTTCTTC. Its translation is CASSLAGGYYNEQFF. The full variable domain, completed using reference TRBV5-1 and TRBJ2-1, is KAGVTQTPRYLIKTRGQQVTLSCSPISGHRSVSWYQQTPGQGLQFLFEYFSETQRNKGNFPGRFSGRQFSNSRSEMNVSTLELGDSALYLCASSLAGGYYNEQFFGPGTRLTVL.

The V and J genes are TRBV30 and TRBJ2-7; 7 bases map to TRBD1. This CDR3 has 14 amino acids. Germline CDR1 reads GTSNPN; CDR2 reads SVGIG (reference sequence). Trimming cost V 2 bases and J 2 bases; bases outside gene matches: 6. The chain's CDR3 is CAWSRPGTAYEQYF. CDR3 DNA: TGTGCCTGGAGTCGTCCCGGGACAGCCTACGAGCAGTACTTC.

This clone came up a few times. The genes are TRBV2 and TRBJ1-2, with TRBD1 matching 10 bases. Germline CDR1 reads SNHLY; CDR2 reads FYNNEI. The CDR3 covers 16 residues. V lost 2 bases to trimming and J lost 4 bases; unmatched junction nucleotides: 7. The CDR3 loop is CASSEYRDRGGYGYTF. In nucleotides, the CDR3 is TGTGCCAGCAGTGAATATCGGGACAGGGGAGGCTATGGCTACACCTTC.

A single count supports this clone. CDR3 sequence reads: CAIMGKTSGYSYEQYF. As DNA, the CDR3 is TGTGCCATCATGGGTAAGACTAGCGGGTACTCCTACGAGCAGTACTTC. The chain employs TRBV10-3 and TRBJ2-7, with TRBD2 matching 10 bases. Germline CDR1 is ENHRY and CDR2 is SYGVKD. The junction had 9 bases not matched to a gene; V was cut back by 7 bases and J by 0 bases. This CDR3 contains 16 residues.